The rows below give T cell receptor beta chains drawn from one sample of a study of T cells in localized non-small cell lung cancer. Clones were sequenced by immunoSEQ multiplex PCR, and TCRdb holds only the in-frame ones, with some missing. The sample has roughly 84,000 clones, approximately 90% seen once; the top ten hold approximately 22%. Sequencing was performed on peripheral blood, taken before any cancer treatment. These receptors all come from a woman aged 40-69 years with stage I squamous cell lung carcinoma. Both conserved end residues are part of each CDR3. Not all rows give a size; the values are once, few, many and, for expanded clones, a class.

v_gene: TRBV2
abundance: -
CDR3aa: CASSRQGANSPLHF

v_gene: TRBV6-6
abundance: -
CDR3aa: CASSSDIYNEQFF

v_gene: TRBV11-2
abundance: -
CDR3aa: CASSLDPIMNTEAFF

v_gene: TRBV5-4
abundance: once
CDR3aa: CASKPGLAGGRDTQYF

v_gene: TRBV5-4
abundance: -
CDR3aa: CASSSDGYEQYF

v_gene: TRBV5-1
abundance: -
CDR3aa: CASSTQGAQGKTQYF

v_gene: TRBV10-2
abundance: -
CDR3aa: CASSANSPLHF

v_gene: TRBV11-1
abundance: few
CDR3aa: CASSLARRSSGNTIYF

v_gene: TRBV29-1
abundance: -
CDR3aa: CSVALDRIYGYTF

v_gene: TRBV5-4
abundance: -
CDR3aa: CASSLASGADTQYF

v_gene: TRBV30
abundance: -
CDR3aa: CAWSWGTEAFF

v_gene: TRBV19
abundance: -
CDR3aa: CASSWRQGGYGYTF

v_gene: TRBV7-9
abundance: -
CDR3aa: CASSRGTTEAFF

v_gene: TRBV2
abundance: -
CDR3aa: CASRDRSGNQPQHF

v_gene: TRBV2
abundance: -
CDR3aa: CASSPDIGAFF

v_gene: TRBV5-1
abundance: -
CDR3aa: CASSLGQGSGANVLTF

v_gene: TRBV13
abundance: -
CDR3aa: CASSRRVSGELFF

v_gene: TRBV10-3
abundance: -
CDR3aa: CAIRGQGADGNTIYF

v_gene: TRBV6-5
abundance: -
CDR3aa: CASSSGRNEQYF

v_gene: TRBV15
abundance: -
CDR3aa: CATSREGYGYTF

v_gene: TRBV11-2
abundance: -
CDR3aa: CASSLDQGRTFNEQYF

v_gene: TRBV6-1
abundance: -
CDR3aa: CASSAGTSGQETQYF

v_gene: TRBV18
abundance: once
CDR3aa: CASSPTDLLTAFF

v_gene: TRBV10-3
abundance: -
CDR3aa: CATWTDTGNTIYF

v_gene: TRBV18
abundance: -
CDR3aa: CASSPPAGKNTEAFF

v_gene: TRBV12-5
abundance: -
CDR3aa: CASGFGTGANEQFF

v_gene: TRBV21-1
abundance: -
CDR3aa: CASSKGGSGVYYEQYF

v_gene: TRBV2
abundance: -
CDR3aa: CASRGGRSFSTDTQYF

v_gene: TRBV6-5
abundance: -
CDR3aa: CASSFRVGRGAFF

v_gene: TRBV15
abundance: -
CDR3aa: CATSRDLGSGNTIYF

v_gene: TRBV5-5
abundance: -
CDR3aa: CASSQDRVGEKLFF

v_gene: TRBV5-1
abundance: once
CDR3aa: CASSLVGDGYTF

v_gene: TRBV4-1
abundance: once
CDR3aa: CASSQEVVAGMDTQYF

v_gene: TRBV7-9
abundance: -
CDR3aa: CASSSETGNTEAFF

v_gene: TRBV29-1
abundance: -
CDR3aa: CSVAETGPETQYF

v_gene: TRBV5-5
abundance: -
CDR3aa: CASSLDVGDAETQYF

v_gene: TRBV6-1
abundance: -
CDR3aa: CASSEAGGRETQYF

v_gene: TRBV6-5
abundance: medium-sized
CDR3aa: CASSYSRDQPQHF

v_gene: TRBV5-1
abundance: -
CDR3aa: CASSLGKAAAFF

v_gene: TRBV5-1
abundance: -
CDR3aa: CASSLEGWGETQYF

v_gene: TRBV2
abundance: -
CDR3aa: CASYHSENYGYTF

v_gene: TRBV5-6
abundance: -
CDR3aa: CASDEQSYGYTF

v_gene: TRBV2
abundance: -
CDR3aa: CASSDRVQETQYF

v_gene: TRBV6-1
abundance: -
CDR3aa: CASSAQLAGGTDTQYF

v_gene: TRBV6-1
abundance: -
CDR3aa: CASRDIQSPYEQYF

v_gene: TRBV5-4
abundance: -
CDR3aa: CASSRLAGVAETQYF

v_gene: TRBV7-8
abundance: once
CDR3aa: CASSYRGLGANVLTF

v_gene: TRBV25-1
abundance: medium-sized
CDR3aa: CASTLGEGYGYTF

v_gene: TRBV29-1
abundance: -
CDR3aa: CSVEETRQTGELFF

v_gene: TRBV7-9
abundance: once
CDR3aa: CASSQLPYSPLHF

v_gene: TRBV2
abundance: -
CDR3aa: CASSGMGQGSTEAFF